This entry features one T cell receptor (beta chain) sequence. Its antigen is still unknown. No much larger clone exists at a distance of one base, and base qualities are not known. These data originate in a study of breast tumors, draining lymph nodes, adjacent tissues listed by TCRdb under 2016. Regarding the research as a whole: Breast cancer patients provided tumor, adjacent nontumor tissue and axillary lymph nodes, and the study compared the TCR beta repertoires across these three sources. In human breast cancer, the study set out to assess how tumor, surrounding tissue and draining lymph node repertoires relate to one another and whether T cells might be exchanged between them. The paper as a whole reports these results and caveats: In luminal-like breast cancer, tumor and nontumor tissue repertoires resembled each other significantly more than in basal-like breast cancer. The study presented the conclusion that tumor T cells originate in lymph nodes as consistent with a hypothesis, not as something directly demonstrated. The data were considered consistent with most tumor T cells being derived from the lymph node and subsequently expanding within tumor tissue. Tumor T-cell repertoires showed less diversity than lymph node repertoires and more diversity than nontumor tissue repertoires, and tumor T-cell repertoires showed preferential V and J gene usage.

CDR1 and CDR2, per the germline V gene (reference sequence), are DFQATT and SNEGSKA. Including cysteine and phenylalanine, the CDR3 has 14 amino acids. The DNA shown is the 42-base CDR3, in frame from base 1. Cut back by 4 bases and 0 bases, the V and J ends lie 11 bases apart. Lymph node samples came from the axillary draining lymph nodes of breast cancer patients. Sequencer: Illumina HiSeq 2000. Multiplex PCR amplification was used to build the TCR beta chain libraries. High-throughput sequencing was used to analyze the amplified TCR beta chain products. Starting from the raw public reads, TCRdb applied fastp trimming at Q25, assembled clones with MiXCR and retained in-frame beta chains. Merged by CDR3 protein, the rows form single entries marked with the most common genes and DNA. This sample lists approximately 190,000 distinct CDR3 sequences; 31% were detected once. In total, the top ten clones hold about 4.5% of the sample.

Sequencing used axillary lymph node tissue. The sequence derives from a female donor with breast cancer. Some clones in this sample may be carry-over from other donors' samples. The chain employs TRBV20-1 and TRBJ2-3; the D segment could be TRBD2, given 7 matching bases. The DNA sequence is TGCAGTGCTACGAGGGGGGGAAGCACAGATACGCAGTATTTT. Its translation is CSATRGGSTDTQYF.